These 32 T cell receptor beta chains were all obtained from the same sample, sequenced in a study of shared clonotypes between healthy human individuals. CD45RO-negative, CCR7-positively selected cells formed the naive CD8 fraction, excluding terminally differentiated effector memory CD45RA+ cells. Only in-frame clones appear in the TCRdb table, and some are missing; sequencing was by immunoSEQ multiplex PCR. Among around 2,000,000 clones, approximately 94% were seen once, and the ten largest hold 0.9% to 1.4%. Sequences were obtained from naive CD8+ T cells sorted from blood. These receptors were taken from a man aged 18 to 30 in good health.

The V and J genes are TRBV29-1 and TRBJ2-7, with 8 bases fitting TRBD1. The CDR3 runs 15 residues. Trimming took 4 bases from V and 3 from J; bases not matched to a gene: 11. Germline assignment: CDR1 SQVTM and CDR2 ANQGSEA. The chain's CDR3 is CSVAGGALSGYEQYF. The CDR3 DNA reads as TGCAGCGTTGCAGGGGGCGCGCTTAGCGGCTACGAGCAGTACTTC.

This clone was seen a single time. The V and J genes are TRBV5-6 and TRBJ1-2; D remains ambiguous. With 2 bases removed from V and 4 bases from J, the gap between germline ends came to 12 bases. Germline-derived CDR1 and CDR2 are SGHDT and YYEEEE. CDR3 length: 14 residues. The CDR3 here is CASSFETEIYGYTF. CDR3 coding DNA: TGTGCCAGCAGCTTCGAAACAGAAATCTATGGCTACACCTTC.

The gene calls are TRBV6-5 and TRBJ2-5, with D unresolved. The CDR3 runs to 13 residues. Trimming pared 8 bases from V and 4 bases from J, leaving 14 bases between. The germline V gene encodes CDR1 MNHEY and CDR2 SVGAGI. The DNA for the CDR3 is TGTGCCAGCGGCTACTCACACGTAGAGACCCAGTACTTC. The encoded protein is CASGYSHVETQYF.

This chain uses TRBV18 with TRBJ2-7; 12 bases fit TRBD1. The CDR3 runs 16 residues. Germline-derived CDR1 and CDR2 are KGHSH and LQKENI. The V gene end was trimmed by 3 bases and the J gene end by 6 bases; junction bases not matched to a gene: 9. CDR3 sequence reads: CASSPEGQGALGEQYF. For the CDR3, the DNA is TGTGCCAGCTCACCGGAGGGACAGGGGGCGTTAGGCGAGCAGTACTTC.

A few counts support this clone. V usage is TRBV2 and J usage is TRBJ1-6; D not certain. Trimming removed 7 bases at V and 9 bases at J, with 16 bases between. The length of the CDR3 is 14 residues. In germline, CDR1 is SNHLY, CDR2 FYNNEI. The CDR3 region is CASKAGGDSSPLHF. CDR3 sequence (DNA): TGTGCCAGCAAAGCAGGCGGGGATAGTTCACCCCTCCACTTT.

This clone was recorded once. V is TRBV6-5 and J is TRBJ2-1, with 9 bases aligning to TRBD2. Germline CDR1 is MNHEY and CDR2 is SVGAGI. The V and J ends lost 6 bases and 2 bases, in that order; junction bases with no gene match: 5. The CDR3 has 15 residues. DNA for the CDR3: TGTGCCAGCAGAACAGCGGGGGGCACCTACAATGAGCAGTTCTTC. Translated, it gives CASRTAGGTYNEQFF.

The chain is built from TRBV30 and TRBJ1-4; 9 nucleotides agree with TRBD1. Per the germline V gene, CDR1 is GTSNPN and CDR2 is SVGIG (reference sequence). J was trimmed by 8 bases and V by 7 bases; bases with no gene match: 2. The CDR3 has 11 residues. The CDR3 here is CASDRGEKLFF. As DNA, the CDR3 is TGTGCCTCGGACAGGGGCGAAAAACTGTTTTTT.

The chain uses TRBV11-2 and TRBJ1-2, with TRBD1 matching 8 bases. Trimming took 3 bases from V and 2 from J; bases not matched to a gene: 2. The CDR3 runs 14 residues. From germline, CDR1 is SGHAT and CDR2 FQNNGV. CDR3 amino acids: CASSFTGGNYGYTF. CDR3 nucleotide sequence: TGTGCCAGCAGCTTCACAGGGGGGAACTATGGCTACACCTTC.

The chain couples TRBV13 to TRBJ1-1; no reliable D call. In germline, CDR1 is PRHDT, CDR2 FYEKMQ (reference sequence). The CDR3 consists of 12 residues. Trimming shortened V by 0 bases and J by 7 bases, and 6 bases separated the two germline ends. Here the CDR3 DNA reads TGTGCCAGCAGCTTAGGGCAGTATGAAGCTTTCTTT. Protein sequence: CASSLGQYEAFF.

The V gene is TRBV15, the J gene TRBJ2-7; D possibly matches TRBD1 or TRBD2 (5 bases each). Trimming pared 1 base from V and 13 bases from J, leaving 29 bases between. The CDR3 runs to 17 residues. Looked up from germline, CDR1 is LNHNV and CDR2 is YYDKDF (reference sequence). CDR3 protein: CATSRVARPSSWDPLYF. The CDR3 coding sequence is TGTGCCACCAGCAGAGTAGCCCGGCCGAGTTCCTGGGACCCCCTATACTTC.

V and J are TRBV6-5 and TRBJ2-7; D tentatively reads TRBD1 or TRBD2 (5 bases each). Germline V lookup: CDR1 MNHEY, CDR2 SVGAGI. The CDR3 contains 15 residues. Trimming removed 0 bases at V and 2 bases at J, with 11 bases between. In DNA, the CDR3 is TGTGCCAGCAGTTACTCGAGGGACGCGGCCTACGAGCAGTACTTC. Translated, it gives CASSYSRDAAYEQYF.

CDR3 coding DNA: TGTGCCAGCAGCGCGACAGGGGCCATCTATGGCTACACCTTC. Its translation is CASSATGAIYGYTF. This chain uses TRBV9 with TRBJ1-2; 8 nucleotides match TRBD1. CDR1 and CDR2 (germline): SGDLS, YYNGEE. J was trimmed by 4 bases and V by 3 bases; bases with no gene match: 5. The length of the CDR3 is 14 residues.

The chain joins TRBV6-1 to TRBJ2-2; maybe TRBD1 (5 bases). The CDR3 runs 15 residues. Germline V gene lookup returns CDR1 MNHNS and CDR2 SASEGT. Trimming shortened V by 0 bases and J by 6 bases, and 11 bases separated the two germline ends. CDR3 bases: TGTGCCAGCAGTGAAGCGCCATGGGGCGCCGGGGAGCTGTTTTTT. It yields the protein CASSEAPWGAGELFF.

In DNA, the CDR3 is TGTGCCAGCAGCTTAGATCCTAGCGGGATGCCCAATGAGCAGTTCTTC. This gives the protein CASSLDPSGMPNEQFF. The rearrangement links TRBV7-9 to TRBJ2-1; TRBD2 matches 9 bases. This CDR3 contains 16 residues. V lost 1 base, J lost 6 bases, and 7 bases stayed unmatched. Germline CDR1 SEHNR, CDR2 FQNEAQ (reference sequence).

The rearrangement joins TRBV7-9 to TRBJ1-5, with D unclear. Germline V gene data show CDR1 as SEHNR and CDR2 as FQNEAQ (reference sequence). Trimming removed 5 bases from V and 6 bases from J, with 11 bases in between. This CDR3 is 13 amino acids long. CDR3 residues: CASSGRGSQPQHF. DNA for the CDR3: TGTGCCAGCAGCGGACGTGGGAGTCAGCCCCAGCATTTT. Drawing the rest from reference TRBV7-9 and TRBJ1-5, the complete variable domain is DTGVSQNPRHKITKRGQNVTFRCDPISEHNRLYWYRQTLGQGPEFLTYFQNEAQLEKSRLLSDRFSAERPKGSFSTLEIQRTEQGDSAMYLCASSGRGSQPQHFGDGTRLSIL.

The chain uses TRBV19 and TRBJ2-1, with D possibly being TRBD2 (6 bases). Deletions cut 3 bases from V and 6 bases from J, with 9 bases between. Germline loops: CDR1 LNHDA, CDR2 SQIVND (reference sequence). CDR3 length equals 13 residues. As DNA, the CDR3 is TGTGCCAGTAGTATCACGGAGGGCAATGAGCAGTTCTTC. This encodes CASSITEGNEQFF.

The rearrangement joins TRBV5-6 to TRBJ1-2; D call uncertain. Germline CDR1 reads SGHDT; CDR2 reads YYEEEE. The CDR3 is made up of 14 amino acids. V lost 2 bases to trimming and J lost 0 bases, with 8 bases between them. The CDR3 sequence: CASSLQYPNYGYTF. The CDR3, as DNA: TGTGCCAGCAGCTTACAGTACCCTAACTATGGCTACACCTTC. The full variable domain, with the rest looked up from reference TRBV5-6 and TRBJ1-2, is DAGVTQSPTHLIKTRGQQVTLRCSPKSGHDTVSWYQQALGQGPQFIFQYYEEEERQRGNFPDRFSGHQFPNYSSELNVNALLLGDSALYLCASSLQYPNYGYTFGSGTRLTVV.

The chain couples TRBV5-4 to TRBJ2-2; D is perhaps TRBD1 (7 bases). V lost 0 bases to trimming and J lost 14 bases, with 14 bases between them. The germline V gene encodes CDR1 SGHNT and CDR2 YYREEE (reference sequence). This CDR3 is built from 13 residues. CDR3 DNA sequence: TGTGCCAGCAGCTTGGGGGGGGACAGTAAACTGTTTTTT. Translation: CASSLGGDSKLFF.

V and J are TRBV11-2 and TRBJ2-7; D perhaps matches TRBD2 (6 bases). Germline CDR1 is SGHAT and CDR2 is FQNNGV. This CDR3 comprises 15 residues. Trimming took off 2 bases at V and 2 bases at J, with 13 bases between the two ends. In nucleotides, the CDR3 is TGTGCCAGCAGCTTATTCGCGGGGCAAACCTACGAGCAGTACTTC. It translates to CASSLFAGQTYEQYF.

V usage is TRBV6-1 and J usage is TRBJ1-6, with TRBD1 as a possible D gene (5 bases). Germline V lookup: CDR1 MNHNS, CDR2 SASEGT. V lost 3 bases and J lost 4, with 16 bases in between. The CDR3 consists of 17 residues. The CDR3 DNA follows: TGTGCCAGCAGTGAGGTACCTGGGGCTCTATATAATTCACCCCTCCACTTT. Translation gives CASSEVPGALYNSPLHF.

The chain has TRBV19 and TRBJ1-5; D uncertain. The V gene's germline CDR1 is LNHDA and CDR2 SQIVND (reference sequence). The V end was cut by 2 bases, the J end by 1 base, with 12 bases between. This CDR3 spans 16 amino acids. This CDR3 is CASSISPVESNQPQHF. As DNA, the CDR3 is TGTGCCAGTAGTATAAGCCCGGTAGAAAGCAATCAGCCCCAGCATTTT.

This chain connects TRBV9 to TRBJ1-1; D not certain. The CDR3 consists of 13 residues. V was cut by 4 bases and J by 0 bases, with 7 bases left in between. Germline values: CDR1 SGDLS, CDR2 YYNGEE. CDR3 sequence: CASSSFMNTEAFF. DNA for the CDR3: TGTGCCAGCAGCTCGTTCATGAACACTGAAGCTTTCTTT.

The genes are TRBV7-9 and TRBJ1-4, with a tentative D call TRBD1 (5 bases). Germline V gene lookup returns CDR1 SEHNR and CDR2 FQNEAQ (reference sequence). V was clipped by 6 bases and J by 12 bases, with 14 bases between them. CDR3 length: 12 amino acids. The chain's CDR3 is CASSPFQGELFF. Written as DNA, the CDR3 is TGTGCCAGCAGTCCATTTCAGGGTGAACTGTTTTTT.

The chain has TRBV25-1 and TRBJ1-1; 9 bases are a match to TRBD1. The CDR3 runs to 13 residues. After removal of 5 bases from V and 5 bases from J, the junction contained 3 bases not matched to a gene. The germline V gene has CDR1 MGHDK and CDR2 SYGVNS. The CDR3 loop is CASSQQGATEAFF. CDR3 bases: TGTGCCAGCAGTCAACAGGGGGCGACTGAAGCTTTCTTT.

The chain combines TRBV4-1 with TRBJ2-7, with D uncertain. There are 13 residues in the CDR3. Trimming left V 4 bases short and J 4 bases short, with 11 bases between. Germline V gives CDR1 MGHRA, CDR2 YSYEKL. This CDR3 reads CASSPWGMYEQYF. The CDR3 DNA is TGCGCCAGCAGCCCCTGGGGTATGTACGAGCAGTACTTC.

Comments on this clone: Other DNA sequences in the sample encode the same CDR3. V is TRBV7-9 and J is TRBJ2-7; 9 bases are shared with TRBD2. Germline CDR1 reads SEHNR; CDR2 reads FQNEAQ (reference sequence). Losses at the gene ends were 6 bases for V and 0 bases for J; bases not matched to a gene: 6. This CDR3 contains 15 residues. Here the CDR3 DNA reads TGTGCCAGCAGTTTGACTAGCGGTACCTCCTACGAGCAGTACTTC. This encodes CASSLTSGTSYEQYF. The full variable domain, in which reference TRBV7-9 and TRBJ2-7 provide the parts outside the CDR3, is DTGVSQNPRHKITKRGQNVTFRCDPISEHNRLYWYRQTLGQGPEFLTYFQNEAQLEKSRLLSDRFSAERPKGSFSTLEIQRTEQGDSAMYLCASSLTSGTSYEQYFGPGTRLTVT.

This clone has just one count. The rearrangement joins TRBV7-2 to TRBJ2-7; weak D call: TRBD2 (5 bases). V was shortened by 1 base and J by 4 bases, with 23 bases between the two germline ends. The germline gives CDR1 SGHTA, CDR2 FQGNSA. The CDR3 loop spans 18 amino acids. The chain's CDR3 is CASSLEGLLALGLYEQYF. In DNA, the CDR3 is TGTGCCAGCAGCTTAGAGGGTCTTCTGGCTCTAGGACTGTACGAGCAGTACTTC.

This clone has more than one count but fewer than ten. This rearrangement joins TRBV4-2 to TRBJ2-7; TRBD2 matches at 7 bases. The junction had 6 bases not matched to a gene; V was cut back by 0 bases and J by 4 bases. In germline, CDR1 is LGHNA, CDR2 YNFKEQ. This CDR3 spans 15 amino acids. The CDR3, as DNA: TGTGCCAGCAGCCAAGACGGGCGGGAGCAGTACGAGCAGTACTTC. It specifies CASSQDGREQYEQYF.

This clone was counted once. V gene TRBV29-1 combines with J gene TRBJ1-2, with TRBD1 matching over 7 bases. From germline, CDR1 is SQVTM and CDR2 ANQGSEA. V lost 3 bases, J lost 2 bases, and 6 bases stayed unmatched. This CDR3 spans 14 amino acids. The CDR3 coding sequence is TGCAGCGTTGACACAGGGGAAGGGAACTATGGCTACACCTTC. Its translation: CSVDTGEGNYGYTF.

The chain uses TRBV4-1 and TRBJ2-7; a weak D match, TRBD1 (6 bases). Per the germline V gene, CDR1 is MGHRA and CDR2 is YSYEKL. The CDR3 has 14 amino acids. Trimming took off 4 bases at V and 6 bases at J, with 16 bases between the two ends. The CDR3 protein is CASSPRDIGGEQYF. CDR3 nucleotides: TGCGCCAGCAGCCCCCGGGACATCGGAGGCGAGCAGTACTTC.

This rearrangement joins TRBV20-1 to TRBJ2-1; no definite D call. CDR1 is DFQATT, CDR2 SNEGSKA, per germline (reference sequence). V was cut by 2 bases and J by 10 bases, with 9 bases left in between. This CDR3 is 11 amino acids long. DNA for the CDR3: TGCAGTGCTAGACCCCCCAGCGAGCAGTTCTTC. It encodes CSARPPSEQFF.

J is TRBJ2-2 and V is TRBV7-9; TRBD2 matches 11 bases. V trimming: 5 bases; J trimming: 6 bases; junction bases outside the gene matches: 8. This CDR3 comprises 16 residues. Germline CDR1 SEHNR, CDR2 FQNEAQ (reference sequence). The CDR3 coding sequence is TGTGCCAGCAGCGAGACTAGCGGGGTTCTGGCCGGGGAGCTGTTTTTT. Protein: CASSETSGVLAGELFF.